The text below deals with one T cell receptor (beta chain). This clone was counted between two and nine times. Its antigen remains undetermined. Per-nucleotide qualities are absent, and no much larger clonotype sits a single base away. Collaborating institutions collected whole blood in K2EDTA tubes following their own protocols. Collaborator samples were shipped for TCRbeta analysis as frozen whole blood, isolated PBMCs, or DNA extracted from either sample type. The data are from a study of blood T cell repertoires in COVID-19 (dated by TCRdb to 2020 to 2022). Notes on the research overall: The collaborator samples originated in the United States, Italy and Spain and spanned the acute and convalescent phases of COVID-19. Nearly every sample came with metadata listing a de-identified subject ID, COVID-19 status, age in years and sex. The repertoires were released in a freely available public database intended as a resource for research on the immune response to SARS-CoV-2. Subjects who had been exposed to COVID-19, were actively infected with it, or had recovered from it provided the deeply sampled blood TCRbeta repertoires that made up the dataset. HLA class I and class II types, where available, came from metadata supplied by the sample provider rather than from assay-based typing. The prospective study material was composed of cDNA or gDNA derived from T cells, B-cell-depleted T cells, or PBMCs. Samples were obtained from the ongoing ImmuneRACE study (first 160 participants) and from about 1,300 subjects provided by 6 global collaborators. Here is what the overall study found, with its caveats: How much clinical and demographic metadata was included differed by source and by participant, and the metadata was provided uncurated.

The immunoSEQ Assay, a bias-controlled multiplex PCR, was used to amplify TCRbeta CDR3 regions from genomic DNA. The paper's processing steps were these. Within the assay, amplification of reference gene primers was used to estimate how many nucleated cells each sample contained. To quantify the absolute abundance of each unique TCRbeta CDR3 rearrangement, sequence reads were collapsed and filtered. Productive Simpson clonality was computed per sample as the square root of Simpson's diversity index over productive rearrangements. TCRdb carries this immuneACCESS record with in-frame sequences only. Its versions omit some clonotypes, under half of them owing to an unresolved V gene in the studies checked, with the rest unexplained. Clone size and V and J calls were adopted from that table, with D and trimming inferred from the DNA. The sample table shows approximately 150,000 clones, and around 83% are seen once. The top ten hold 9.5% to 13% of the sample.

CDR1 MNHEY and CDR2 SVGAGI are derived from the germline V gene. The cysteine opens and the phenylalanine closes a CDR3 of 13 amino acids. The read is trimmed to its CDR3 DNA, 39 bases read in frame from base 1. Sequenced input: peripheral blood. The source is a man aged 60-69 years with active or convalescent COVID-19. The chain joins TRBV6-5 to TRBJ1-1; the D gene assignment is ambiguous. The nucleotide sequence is TGTGCTTCCTCAGCGATAAGGAACACTGAAGCTTTCTTT. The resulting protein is CASSAIRNTEAFF.